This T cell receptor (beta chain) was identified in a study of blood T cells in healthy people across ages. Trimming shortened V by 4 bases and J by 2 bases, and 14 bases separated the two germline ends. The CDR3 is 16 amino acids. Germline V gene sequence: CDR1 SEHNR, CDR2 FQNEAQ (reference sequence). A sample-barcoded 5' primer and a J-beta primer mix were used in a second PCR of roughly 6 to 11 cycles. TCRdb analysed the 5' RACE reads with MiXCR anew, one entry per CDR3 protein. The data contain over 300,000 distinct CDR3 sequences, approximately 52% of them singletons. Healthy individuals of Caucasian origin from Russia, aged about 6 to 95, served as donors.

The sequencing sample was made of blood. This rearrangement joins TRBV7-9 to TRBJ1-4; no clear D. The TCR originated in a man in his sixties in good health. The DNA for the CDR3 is TGTGCCAGCAGCTCCGGGTTGGAGGCCACTAATGAAAAACTGTTTTTT. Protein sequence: CASSSGLEATNEKLFF.